This T cell receptor (beta chain) was profiled in a study of cytomegalovirus exposure and HLA in healthy donors. Regarding this clone: The antigen is unknown.

Study findings and constraints: In vitro testing confirmed three CMV-associated chains as specific for CMV antigens.

Data came from immunoSEQ multiplex PCR; TCRdb stores just in-frame clones and leaves some out. The sample has 45,000 to 65,000 clones, 85% to 95% seen once; the top ten hold 1.5% to 2%. This CDR3 spans 14 amino acids. With 2 bases removed from V and 11 bases from J, the gap between germline ends came to 16 bases. CDR1 and CDR2 from the germline V gene are ENHRY and SYGVKD. The chain is built from TRBV10-3 and TRBJ1-5; no definite D call. The sequence derives from a woman under 30 in good health and CMV-seropositive. The sample comprised PBMCs. CDR3 region: CAISERADNEAQHF. The CDR3 nucleotides are TGTGCCATCAGTGAGAGAGCAGACAATGAAGCCCAGCATTTT.